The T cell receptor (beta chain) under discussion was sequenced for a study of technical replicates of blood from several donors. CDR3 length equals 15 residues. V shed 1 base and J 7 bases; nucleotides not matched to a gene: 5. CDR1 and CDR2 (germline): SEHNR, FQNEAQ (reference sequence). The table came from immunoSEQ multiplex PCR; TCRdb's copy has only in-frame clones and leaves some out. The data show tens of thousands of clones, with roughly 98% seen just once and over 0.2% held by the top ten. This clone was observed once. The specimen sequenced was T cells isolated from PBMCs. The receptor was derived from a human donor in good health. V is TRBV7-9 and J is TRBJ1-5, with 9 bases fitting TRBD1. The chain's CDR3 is CASSLGGTGQQPQHF. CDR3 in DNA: TGTGCCAGCAGCTTAGGGGGGACAGGGCAACAGCCCCAGCATTTT.